This TCR beta chain came from a study of blood T cell repertoires in COVID-19. Study-level information: PBMCs, B-cell-depleted T cells, or T cells provided the cDNA or gDNA that made up the material.

CDR3 length: 18 amino acids. J lost 2 bases, V lost 2 bases, and 10 bases had no gene match. The V gene's germline CDR1 is SGHVS and CDR2 FNYEAQ. Per the study methods: Amplification of reference gene primers was used by the study to estimate nucleated cell counts. Measured with immunoSEQ multiplex PCR; TCRdb has only the in-frame clones, and not every one. V and J calls and clone size are as listed in that table; D and trimming were resolved from the DNA. The sample shows some 380,000 clones, approximately 88% of them seen only once. The age range of participants was 18 to 89 years, with residence in about 25 US areas.

Specimen: PBMCs or T cells enriched from blood (not recorded which). The clonotype comes from a woman between 40 and 55 years old with acute COVID-19. The chain couples TRBV7-6 to TRBJ2-5; 11 bases agree with TRBD2. CDR3 nucleotide sequence: TGTGCCAGCAGCTTAAGGGCTAGCGGGGGGTCGACTCAAGAGACCCAGTACTTC. Its translation is CASSLRASGGSTQETQYF.